The next 19 T cell receptor beta chains were all read from a single sample in a study of cytomegalovirus exposure and HLA in healthy donors. Amplification used 60 Vbeta primers and 13 Jbeta primers. Data came from immunoSEQ multiplex PCR; TCRdb stores just in-frame clones and leaves some out. The data show a few hundred thousand clones, with almost 80% seen just once and 1.5% to 2% held by the top ten. Material: PBMCs. All receptors come from a man aged 18 to 29 in good health and CMV-seronegative.

The genes are TRBV18 and TRBJ1-1; a weak D match, TRBD1 (5 bases). This CDR3 region has 16 residues. V lost 3 bases to trimming and J lost 0 bases, with 14 bases between them. Per the germline V gene, CDR1 is KGHSH and CDR2 is LQKENI. CDR3 protein: CASSPQGKPMNTEAFF. Here the CDR3 DNA reads TGTGCCAGCTCACCTCAGGGCAAACCCATGAACACTGAAGCTTTCTTT.

This sequence joins TRBV5-1 and TRBJ1-4, with 11 bases matching TRBD1. Per germline, CDR1 SGHRS and CDR2 YFSETQ. V gave up 4 bases and J gave up 4 bases; unmatched junction bases: 9. The CDR3 length is 17 residues. This CDR3 is CASSTGQGGAVNEKLFF. For the CDR3, the DNA is TGCGCCAGCAGCACGGGACAGGGGGGTGCAGTTAATGAAAAACTGTTTTTT.

V usage is TRBV4-3 and J usage is TRBJ1-6, with 7 bases matching TRBD1. V shed 0 bases, J shed 11 bases, and the junction held 10 bases outside the gene matches. The CDR3 runs to 16 residues. Germline V lookup: CDR1 LGHNA, CDR2 YSLEER. DNA of the CDR3: TGCGCCAGCAGCCAAGAGAGGGGGCCCCAAACGGCACCCCTCCACTTT. It codes for CASSQERGPQTAPLHF.

V usage is TRBV11-2 and J usage is TRBJ2-5; 7 bases are a match to TRBD1. The end of the DNA fits TRBJ2-7 better, so the J call may be wrong. The CDR3 runs 14 residues. Germline V gene data show CDR1 as SGHAT and CDR2 as FQNNGV. The CDR3 region has the DNA TGTGCCAGCAGGACTCCTGACAGGGATTACGAGCAGTACTTC. Translating gives CASRTPDRDYEQYF.

The chain joins TRBV29-1 to TRBJ2-1; 9 positions match TRBD2. Per the germline V gene, CDR1 is SQVTM and CDR2 is ANQGSEA. This CDR3 is built from 15 residues. The V and J ends lost 6 bases and 0 bases, in that order; junction bases with no gene match: 6. CDR3 region: CSVGTSPSSYNEQFF. DNA for the CDR3: TGCAGCGTCGGGACTAGCCCGAGCTCCTACAATGAGCAGTTCTTC.

The chain employs TRBV28 and TRBJ1-2; unclear D gene. Germline assignment: CDR1 MDHEN and CDR2 SYDVKM. Deletions cut 4 bases from V and 8 bases from J, with 20 bases between. The CDR3 is 15 residues long. CDR3 in DNA: TGTGCCAGCAGTTCACTAGGAGATTGGCCGTCCGGCTACACCTTC. Its translation: CASSSLGDWPSGYTF.

This clone has more than one count but fewer than ten. The rearrangement links TRBV7-2 to TRBJ2-4, with 8 bases that match TRBD2. CDR1 is SGHTA and CDR2 is FQGNSA in the germline V gene. The CDR3 sequence is 16 residues long. Germline trimming cut 5 bases from V and 0 bases from J; bases unmatched to any gene: 6. The CDR3 nucleotides are TGTGCCAGCAGCCCCCAGCTAGCGGGAGCCAAAAACATTCAGTACTTC. Its protein product is CASSPQLAGAKNIQYF.

This chain uses TRBV4-2 with TRBJ2-4; TRBD2 matches 8 bases. CDR1 is LGHNA, CDR2 YNFKEQ, per germline. The CDR3 loop spans 20 amino acids. J was trimmed by 2 bases and V by 0 bases; bases with no gene match: 15. The CDR3 here is CASSQDLSGRRITTKNIQYF. In nucleotides, the CDR3 is TGTGCCAGCAGCCAAGATTTAAGCGGGAGACGTATTACAACCAAAAACATTCAGTACTTC.

The chain links TRBV5-6 to TRBJ1-1, with 7 bases fitting TRBD1. Germline lookup yields CDR1 SGHDT and CDR2 YYEEEE. The CDR3 has 14 amino acids. The ends lost 4 bases at V and 6 bases at J; junction bases unmatched: 9. The CDR3 here is CASSDTGTVAEAFF. CDR3 DNA sequence: TGTGCCAGCAGCGACACCGGGACAGTTGCTGAAGCTTTCTTT.

The V call is TRBV7-3, the J call TRBJ1-1; 9 bases match TRBD1. The CDR3 runs to 13 residues. The germline V gene has CDR1 SGHTA and CDR2 FQGTGA. The J segment lost 10 bases and the V segment lost 5 bases, leaving 8 bases of the junction unmatched. This CDR3 reads CASSQGDRASAFF. In nucleotides, the CDR3 is TGTGCCAGCAGCCAAGGGGACAGGGCGTCAGCTTTCTTT.

The V and J genes are TRBV10-3 and TRBJ1-1; 8 bases line up with TRBD1. The V gene's germline CDR1 is ENHRY and CDR2 SYGVKD. With 6 bases clipped from V and 8 bases from J, the junction kept 17 bases outside the gene matches. The CDR3 contains 16 residues. CDR3 sequence reads: CAISQQGAGAAEEAFF. DNA for the CDR3: TGTGCCATCAGCCAGCAGGGGGCTGGGGCGGCGGAGGAAGCTTTCTTT.

V and J are TRBV30 and TRBJ1-2, with 9 bases aligning to TRBD1. The length of the CDR3 is 15 residues. Trimming took 4 bases from V and 1 from J; bases not matched to a gene: 7. CDR1 and CDR2 (germline): GTSNPN, SVGIG (reference sequence). CDR3 sequence (DNA): TGTGCCTGGACCCTCGGGACAGGGAGTAACTATGGCTACACCTTC. This encodes CAWTLGTGSNYGYTF.

The rearrangement uses TRBV7-2 and TRBJ1-5; 8 nucleotides agree with TRBD1. Germline-derived CDR1 and CDR2 are SGHTA and FQGNSA. The CDR3 is made up of 14 amino acids. The V gene end was trimmed by 6 bases and the J gene end by 3 bases; junction bases not matched to a gene: 4. The CDR3 sequence: CASRLTGVNQPQHF. In nucleotides, the CDR3 is TGTGCCAGCAGGTTGACAGGGGTCAATCAGCCCCAGCATTTT.

The V and J genes are TRBV5-4 and TRBJ1-5, with 12 bases lining up with TRBD1. V trimming: 4 bases; J trimming: 3 bases; junction bases outside the gene matches: 8. Germline assignment: CDR1 SGHNT and CDR2 YYREEE (reference sequence). The CDR3 runs to 17 residues. The CDR3 reads CASSKGTGGKDNQPQHF. The CDR3 DNA is TGTGCCAGCAGCAAAGGGACAGGGGGCAAAGACAATCAGCCCCAGCATTTT.

The V and J genes are TRBV6-6 and TRBJ2-3; 7 bases are a match to TRBD1. Germline V gives CDR1 MNHNY, CDR2 SVGAGI (reference sequence). V lost 3 bases to trimming and J lost 0 bases; unmatched junction nucleotides: 6. The CDR3 is 16 residues long. The CDR3 spells CASSYGDSASTDTQYF. The CDR3 DNA is TGTGCCAGCAGTTATGGGGACAGTGCTAGCACAGATACGCAGTATTTT.

The chain joins TRBV9 to TRBJ2-7; tentatively, D is TRBD2 (7 bases). The CDR3 consists of 15 residues. Germline V gene sequence: CDR1 SGDLS, CDR2 YYNGEE. V lost 0 bases and J 0 bases, leaving 10 bases between the germline ends. CDR3 nucleotides: TGTGCCAGCAGCGTAGGGGCGGGGGCCTCCTACGAGCAGTACTTC. It specifies CASSVGAGASYEQYF.

This clone was seen a few times. V and J are TRBV5-6 and TRBJ1-6, with TRBD1 matching 7 bases. The V and J ends lost 0 bases and 0 bases, in that order; junction bases with no gene match: 0. The CDR3 loop spans 16 amino acids. Looked up from germline, CDR1 is SGHDT and CDR2 is YYEEEE. CDR3 region: CASSLGTGSYNSPLHF. The CDR3, as DNA: TGTGCCAGCAGCTTGGGGACAGGCTCCTATAATTCACCCCTCCACTTT.

The chain is built from TRBV14 and TRBJ2-3; tentatively, D is TRBD1 (5 bases). The ends were cut back, 0 bases at V and 6 bases at J, with 19 bases in the middle. Per germline, CDR1 SGHDN and CDR2 FVKESK. This CDR3 region has 17 residues. For the CDR3, the DNA is TGTGCCAGCAGCCAAGATAATCTGGGGCGGATATGGGATACGCAGTATTTT. Protein: CASSQDNLGRIWDTQYF.

This chain connects TRBV6-1 to TRBJ2-7, with 7 bases lining up with TRBD1. The J segment lost 3 bases and the V segment lost 8 bases, leaving 4 bases of the junction unmatched. CDR3 length: 12 residues. CDR1 is MNHNS and CDR2 is SASEGT in the germline V gene. CDR3 protein: CASGGQNYEQYF. For the CDR3, the DNA is TGTGCCAGCGGGGGACAGAACTACGAGCAGTACTTC.